The sequence of this TCR beta chain was determined in a study of T cells in Graves' hyperthyroidism and ophthalmopathy. Germline V CDR1 and CDR2: SGHNT, YENEEA. The CDR3 sequence is 13 residues long. V shed 5 bases and J shed 8 bases, with 13 bases lying between them. It was RNA transcripts that yielded the amplified TCR beta CDR3 regions. HTBI primers drove first-round RT-PCR of the TCR CDR3. TCRdb re-derived calls from the multiplex PCR reads in MiXCR, one entry per CDR3 protein. The data hold about 580,000 distinct CDR3 sequences, with over 11% observed a single time. The table lists this clonotype with a count of one.

This clonotype was obtained from a woman in her 30s with Graves' hyperthyroidism that later progressed to Graves' ophthalmopathy. This chain joins TRBV11-3 and TRBJ2-1, with D unresolved. The sequenced sample was blood. Here the CDR3 DNA reads TGTGCCAGCAGCCCCTCCAATACCCATGAGCAGTTCTTC. Encoded protein: CASSPSNTHEQFF.